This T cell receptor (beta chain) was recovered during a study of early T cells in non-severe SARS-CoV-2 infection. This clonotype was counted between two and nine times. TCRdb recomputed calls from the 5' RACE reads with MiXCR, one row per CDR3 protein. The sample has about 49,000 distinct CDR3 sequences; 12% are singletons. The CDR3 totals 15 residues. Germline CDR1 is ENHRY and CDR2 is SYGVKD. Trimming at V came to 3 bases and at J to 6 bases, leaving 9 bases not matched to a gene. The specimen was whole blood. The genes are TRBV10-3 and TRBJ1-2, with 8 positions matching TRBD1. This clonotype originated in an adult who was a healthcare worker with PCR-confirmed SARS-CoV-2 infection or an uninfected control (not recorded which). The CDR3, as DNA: TGTGCCATCAGTGACTTACAGGGGGGAAAGGATGGCTACACCTTC. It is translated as CAISDLQGGKDGYTF.